This T cell receptor (beta chain) was identified during a study of blood T cells in healthy people across ages. Overall study context: The template switching approach captured approximately one barcoded beta molecule for every two T cells.

Germline values: CDR1 SGHRS, CDR2 YFSETQ. The CDR3 contains 15 residues. Deletions cut 0 bases from V and 6 bases from J, with 13 bases between. PCR was performed a second time for about 6 to 11 cycles using a sample-barcoded 5' primer and a J-beta primer mix. TCRdb re-called the 5' RACE reads with MiXCR, one entry per CDR3 protein. The sample records 1,500,000 or so distinct CDR3 sequences, approximately 60% being singletons. Findings of the study overall: Across samples, TCR beta diversity tracked strongly with naive T cell percentage. Per million T cells, the diversity of TCR beta decreased roughly linearly as age advanced.

This clonotype was counted a few times. Its antigen is currently unknown. Donors each provided roughly 10 milliliters of peripheral blood. The rearrangement links TRBV5-1 to TRBJ1-5; the D gene is possibly TRBD1 (5 bases). This receptor was obtained from a man between 18 and 35 years old in good health. The specimen was blood. The CDR3 spells CASSLDGARGQPQHF. DNA for the CDR3: TGCGCCAGCAGCTTGGACGGGGCTCGGGGTCAGCCCCAGCATTTT.